Below, one T cell receptor (beta chain) is given with its context. This sample stems from a study of PD-L1 blockade in urothelial cancer. In the study overall: Once treatment had started, blood was analyzed at 3 weeks (second dose) and again at 6 weeks.

Trimming cost V 6 bases and J 2 bases; bases outside gene matches: 8. In germline, CDR1 is MDHEN, CDR2 SYDVKM. The length of the CDR3 is 15 residues. The data were produced by immunoSEQ multiplex PCR, yet TCRdb's version contains in-frame clones alone and is incomplete. The sample has some 97,000 clones, roughly nine tenths seen once. The V call is TRBV28, the J call TRBJ2-5, with 8 bases fitting TRBD2. The sequenced sample was PBMCs, obtained around atezolizumab (anti-PD-L1) treatment. The TCR comes from a woman of 80 years or more with urothelial cancer. CDR3 sequence (DNA): TGTGCCAGCAGAGAGAGCGGGAGAGGGCAAGAGACCCAGTACTTC. Its protein product is CASRESGRGQETQYF.